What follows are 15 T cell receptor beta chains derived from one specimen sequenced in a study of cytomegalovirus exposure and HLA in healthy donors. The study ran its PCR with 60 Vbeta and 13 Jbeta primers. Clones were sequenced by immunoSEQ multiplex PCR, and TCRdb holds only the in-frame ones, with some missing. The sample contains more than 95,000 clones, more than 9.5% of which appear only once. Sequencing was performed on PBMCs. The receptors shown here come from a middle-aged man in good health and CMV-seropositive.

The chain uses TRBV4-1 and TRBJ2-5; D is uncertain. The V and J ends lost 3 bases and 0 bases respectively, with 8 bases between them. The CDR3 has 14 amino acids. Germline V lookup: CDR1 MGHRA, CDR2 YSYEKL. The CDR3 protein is CASSQFDNQETQYF. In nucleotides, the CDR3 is TGCGCCAGCAGCCAGTTTGACAACCAAGAGACCCAGTACTTC.

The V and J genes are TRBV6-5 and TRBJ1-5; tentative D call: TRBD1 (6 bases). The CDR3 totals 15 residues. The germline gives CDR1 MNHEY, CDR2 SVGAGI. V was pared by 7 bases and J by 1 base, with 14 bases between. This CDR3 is CASKIGQLSNQPQHF. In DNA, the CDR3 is TGTGCCAGCAAAATTGGACAGCTGAGCAATCAGCCCCAGCATTTT.

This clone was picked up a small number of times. CDR3 in DNA: TGTGCCAGCCCGTCTGGGCGGGGCACCGGGGAGCTGTTTTTT. It yields the protein CASPSGRGTGELFF. The V gene is TRBV7-9, the J gene TRBJ2-2; the D gene is possibly TRBD2 (6 bases). This CDR3 spans 14 amino acids. Trimming removed 8 bases at V and 4 bases at J, with 14 bases between. Per germline, CDR1 SEHNR and CDR2 FQNEAQ (reference sequence).

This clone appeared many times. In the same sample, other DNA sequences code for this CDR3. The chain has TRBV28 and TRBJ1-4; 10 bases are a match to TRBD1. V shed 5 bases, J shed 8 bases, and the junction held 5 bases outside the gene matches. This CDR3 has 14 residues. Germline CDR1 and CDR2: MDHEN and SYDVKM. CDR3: CASSRGQGREKLFF. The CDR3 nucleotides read TGTGCCAGCAGTAGGGGACAGGGGCGGGAAAAACTGTTTTTT.

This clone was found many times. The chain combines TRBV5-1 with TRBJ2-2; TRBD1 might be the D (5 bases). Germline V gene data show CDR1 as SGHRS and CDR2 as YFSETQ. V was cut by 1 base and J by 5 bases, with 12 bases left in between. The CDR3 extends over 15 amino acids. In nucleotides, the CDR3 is TGCGCCAGCAGCTTGAACCAGGGTGGAACCGGGGAGCTGTTTTTT. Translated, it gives CASSLNQGGTGELFF.

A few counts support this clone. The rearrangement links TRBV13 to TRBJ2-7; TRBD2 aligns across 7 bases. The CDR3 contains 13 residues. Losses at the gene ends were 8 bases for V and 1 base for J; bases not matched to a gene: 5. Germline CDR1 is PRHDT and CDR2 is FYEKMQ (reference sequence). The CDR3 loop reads CASRAGNSYEQYF. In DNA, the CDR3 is TGTGCCAGCCGAGCGGGAAATTCCTACGAGCAGTACTTC. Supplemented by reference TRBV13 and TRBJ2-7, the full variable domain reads AAGVIQSPRHLIKEKRETATLKCYPIPRHDTVYWYQQGPGQDPQFLISFYEKMQSDKGSIPDRFSAQQFSDYHSELNMSSLELGDSALYFCASRAGNSYEQYFGPGTRLTVT.

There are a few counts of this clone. The CDR3 nucleotides read TGTGCTAGTGGAGGGAGGCGCGAGACCCAGTACTTC. Translating it yields CASGGRRETQYF. This chain connects TRBV12-5 to TRBJ2-5, with D perhaps matching TRBD2 (6 bases). The CDR3 is 12 amino acids. From germline, CDR1 is LGHNT and CDR2 FRNRAP. Trimming shortened V by 6 bases and J by 5 bases, and 10 bases separated the two germline ends.

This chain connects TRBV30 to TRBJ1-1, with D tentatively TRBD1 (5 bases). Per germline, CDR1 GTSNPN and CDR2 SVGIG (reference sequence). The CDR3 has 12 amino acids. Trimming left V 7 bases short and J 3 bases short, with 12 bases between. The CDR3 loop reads CASGGVYTEAFF. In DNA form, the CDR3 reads TGTGCCTCGGGGGGGGTTTACACTGAAGCTTTCTTT.

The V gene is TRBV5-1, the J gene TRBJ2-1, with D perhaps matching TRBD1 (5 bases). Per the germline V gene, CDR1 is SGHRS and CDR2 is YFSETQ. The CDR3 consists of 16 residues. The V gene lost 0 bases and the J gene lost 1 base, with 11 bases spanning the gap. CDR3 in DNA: TGCGCCAGCAGCTTGGAGGGCGACAGATCCTACAATGAGCAGTTCTTC. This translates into CASSLEGDRSYNEQFF.

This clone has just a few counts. The CDR3 region has the DNA TGTGCCAGCAGTGAAGGGTCGGGAGCAACAGATACGCAGTATTTT. Protein sequence: CASSEGSGATDTQYF. V gene TRBV6-4 combines with J gene TRBJ2-3; a weak D match, TRBD2 (6 bases). CDR1 and CDR2 from the germline V gene are MRHNA and SNTAGT. The V end was cut by 3 bases, the J end by 3 bases, with 13 bases between. This CDR3 has 15 amino acids.

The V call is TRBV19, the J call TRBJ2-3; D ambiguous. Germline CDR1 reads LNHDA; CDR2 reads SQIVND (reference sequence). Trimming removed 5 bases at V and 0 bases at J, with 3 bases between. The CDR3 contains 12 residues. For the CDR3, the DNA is TGTGCCAGTAGTCTCAGCACAGATACGCAGTATTTT. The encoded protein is CASSLSTDTQYF.

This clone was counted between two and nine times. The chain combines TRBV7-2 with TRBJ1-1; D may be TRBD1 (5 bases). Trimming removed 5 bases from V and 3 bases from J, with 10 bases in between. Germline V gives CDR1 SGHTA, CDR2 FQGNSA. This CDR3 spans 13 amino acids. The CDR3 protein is CASSVSRDTEAFF. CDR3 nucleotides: TGTGCCAGCAGCGTCTCCAGGGACACTGAAGCTTTCTTT. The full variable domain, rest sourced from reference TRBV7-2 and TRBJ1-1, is GAGVSQSPSNKVTEKGKDVELRCDPISGHTALYWYRQSLGQGLEFLIYFQGNSAPDKSGLPSDRFSAERTGGSVSTLTIQRTQQEDSAVYLCASSVSRDTEAFFGQGTRLTVV.

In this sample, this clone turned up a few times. The CDR3 reads CASSSTGGNQPQHF. CDR3 coding DNA: TGTGCCAGTAGTTCGACAGGGGGCAATCAGCCCCAGCATTTT. The J gene is TRBJ1-5, the V gene TRBV19, with 8 bases fitting TRBD1. Germline values: CDR1 LNHDA, CDR2 SQIVND (reference sequence). The ends lost 5 bases at V and 2 bases at J; junction bases unmatched: 2. The CDR3 spans 14 residues.

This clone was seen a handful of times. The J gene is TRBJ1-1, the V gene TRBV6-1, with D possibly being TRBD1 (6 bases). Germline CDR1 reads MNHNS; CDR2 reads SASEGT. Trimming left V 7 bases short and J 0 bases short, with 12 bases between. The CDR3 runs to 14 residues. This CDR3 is CASTLTGLNTEAFF. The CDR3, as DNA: TGTGCCAGCACCCTGACAGGATTGAACACTGAAGCTTTCTTT.

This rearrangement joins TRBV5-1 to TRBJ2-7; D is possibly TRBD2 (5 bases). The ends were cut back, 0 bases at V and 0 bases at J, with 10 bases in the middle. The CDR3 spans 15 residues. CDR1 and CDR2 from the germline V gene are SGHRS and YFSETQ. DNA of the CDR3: TGCGCCAGCAGCTTGGTAACGGGGAGCTCCTACGAGCAGTACTTC. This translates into CASSLVTGSSYEQYF.